Listed below are T cell receptor beta chains from one sample, sequenced in a study of shared clonotypes between healthy human individuals. Repertoires were generated with immunoSEQ multiplex PCR, while TCRdb's copy carries only in-frame clones and drops some. The repertoire has around 1,000,000 clones, 70% to 80% of them found once; the top ten carry 0.89%. The sample comprised memory CD4+ T cells from PBMCs. All receptors come from a man aged 18 to 29 in good health. Some clones in this sample may be carry-over from other donors' samples. CDR3s include the opening cysteine and the closing phenylalanine or tryptophan. A D gene is named only where the DNA matches it firmly. Some rows mark clone size as missing; the rest say once, few, many or name a class of expanded clone.

D | size | J | V | DNA | CDR3
. | . | TRBJ1-3 | TRBV25-1 | TGTGCCAGCAGTGACCCCCGGAGGGCTGGAAACACCATATATTTT | CASSDPRRAGNTIYF
. | few | TRBJ1-1 | TRBV6-1 | TGTGCCAGCAGTGAGCATGGGCTCTCCTCCGAAGCTTTCTTT | CASSEHGLSSEAFF
TRBD1 | few | TRBJ1-2 | TRBV28 | TGTGCCAGCAGTCACCGGGACAGGGGTCGAGGCTACACCTTC | CASSHRDRGRGYTF
. | . | TRBJ1-6 | TRBV6-5 | TGTGCCAGCAGTTACCAATCAGGGGCTGATTCACCCCTCCACTTT | CASSYQSGADSPLHF
TRBD1 | . | TRBJ2-6 | TRBV5-1 | TGCGCCAGCAGTTACGGACAGGGGAGCTCTGGGGCCAACGTCCTGACTTTC | CASSYGQGSSGANVLTF
. | . | TRBJ1-1 | TRBV28 | TGTGCCAGCAGTTCCTCCCGGGGGGCGGTTGAAGCTTTCTTT | CASSSSRGAVEAFF
. | . | TRBJ2-7 | TRBV19 | TGTGCCAGTAGTTCCCGGGACGGACGAGCCGAGCAGTACTTC | CASSSRDGRAEQYF
. | . | TRBJ1-2 | TRBV28 | TGTGCCAGCAGTTTCGTTGGCTACACCTTC | CASSFVGYTF
TRBD1 | . | TRBJ1-1 | TRBV2 | TGTGCCAGCAGGAAGGACAGGGGGATAGGGAACACTGAAGCTTTCTTT | CASRKDRGIGNTEAFF
. | many | TRBJ2-1 | TRBV15 | TGTGCCACCAGTTCCGACCAGTACAATGAGCAGTTCTTC | CATSSDQYNEQFF
TRBD2 | . | TRBJ2-1 | TRBV28 | TGTGCCAGCAGCCCAACCAGCGGGAGGTCTGGTGAGCAGTTCTTC | CASSPTSGRSGEQFF
. | . | TRBJ2-5 | TRBV25-1 | TGTGCCAGCAGTGACCGCGCTACCCGAGAGACCCAGTACTTC | CASSDRATRETQYF
. | . | TRBJ1-4 | TRBV5-5 | TGTGCCAGCAGCTTGGGGGCAGGCCCAGAGGAACTGTTTTTT | CASSLGAGPEELFF
TRBD2 | . | TRBJ2-1 | TRBV5-1 | TGCGCCAGCAGCTTGGTAAGGGACAGGGAACTAGCGGGAGCCCGATACAATGAGCAGTTCTTC | CASSLVRDRELAGARYNEQFF
TRBD2 | . | TRBJ2-3 | TRBV9 | TGTGCCAGCAGCCGGACTAGCGGGAGAACAGATACGCAGTATTTT | CASSRTSGRTDTQYF
TRBD2 | . | TRBJ2-7 | TRBV4-2 | TGTGCCAGCAGCCAAGATACGGGAGGCCCCTACGAGCAGTACTTC | CASSQDTGGPYEQYF
. | many | TRBJ1-5 | TRBV10-3 | TGTGCCATCAGTGAGGGCCGGGACACCCATAGCAATCAGCCCCAGCATTTT | CAISEGRDTHSNQPQHF
TRBD2 | few | TRBJ2-3 | TRBV5-1 | TGCGCCAGCACGACTAGCGGTTACACAGATACGCAGTATTTT | CASTTSGYTDTQYF
. | . | TRBJ2-3 | TRBV30 | TGTGCCTGGAGTCGGGAGTTCACAGATACGCAGTATTTT | CAWSREFTDTQYF
TRBD1 | . | TRBJ1-2 | TRBV5-6 | TGTGCCAGCAGCGACAGGGACTATGGCTACACCTTC | CASSDRDYGYTF
TRBD2 | once | TRBJ2-7 | TRBV27 | TGTGCCAGCAGTTCCCACGGGATAGCGGGATATGCATACGAGCAGTACTTC | CASSSHGIAGYAYEQYF
. | . | TRBJ2-3 | TRBV5-1 | TGCGCCAGCAGCTTCCCAGGTTCTACAGATACGCAGTATTTT | CASSFPGSTDTQYF
. | many | TRBJ2-2 | TRBV28 | TGTGCCAGCAGAGAGGGGAACACCGGGGAGCTGTTTTTT | CASREGNTGELFF
. | . | TRBJ2-5 | TRBV6-5 | TGTGCCAGCAGTTACTCGAGGGAGAGAGAGCAGTACTTC | CASSYSREREQYF
TRBD2 | . | TRBJ2-7 | TRBV6-5 | TGTGCCAGCAGCACGACTAGCGGGACCTACGAGCAGTACTTC | CASSTTSGTYEQYF
. | . | TRBJ2-4 | TRBV15 | TGTGCCACCAGCGGGCCGGGAGCCAATAACATTCAGTACTTC | CATSGPGANNIQYF